Sequencing of this T cell receptor (beta chain) was carried out in a study of OX40 agonist ivuxolimab in advanced cancers. About the investigation overall: The costimulatory receptor OX40 (CD134) was targeted by ivuxolimab, a fully human IgG2 agonistic monoclonal antibody. Intravenous ivuxolimab was administered to patients every 2 weeks at six dose levels: 0.01, 0.1, 0.3, 1.5, 3 and 10 mg/kg. Of the roughly 51 dose-escalation patients, hepatocellular carcinoma was present in approximately 20, melanoma in around 15, renal cell carcinoma in 9 and head and neck cancer in 9. The dose-escalation cohort was 80% to 90% male with a mean age of around 62 years, ranging from about 23 to 85. Patients were allowed to have had prior anti-PD-1, anti-PD-L1 or anti-CTLA-4 therapy, and 30% to 40% of the dose-escalation patients had previously received checkpoint inhibitors. Partial responses occurred in three dose-escalation patients: two with cutaneous melanoma and one with hepatocellular carcinoma. The point of sequencing TCRbeta in the periphery was to test whether ivuxolimab changed TCR sequence diversity and drove clonal T-cell expansion. The paper reports the monotherapy dose-escalation portion (N of about 50 patients) of the phase I ivuxolimab trial.

Genomic DNA was extracted from sorted cells for sequencing of the TCRbeta CDR3 region. The immunoSEQ Assay was used to sequence the TCRbeta CDR3 regions. Imported from immuneACCESS, the table was reduced by TCRdb to in-frame sequences with V and J called. These copies leave out some clones; in studies compared against another copy, an unresolved V gene accounts for under half, and the cause of the remainder is not known. A total of around 67,000 clones appear in this sample, 75% to 85% of them only once. The biggest ten clones account for 0.7% of the sample. The trial excluded patients who had a history of autoimmune disease or were on systemic immunosuppression. Peripheral blood for TCR sequencing was collected from all dose cohorts at baseline, on cycle 4 day 1, and on cycle 7 day 1. Samples came from an open-label, multicenter, first-in-human phase I dose-escalation trial of ivuxolimab. The trial enrolled adults with locally advanced or metastatic head and neck squamous cell, hepatocellular, melanoma or renal cell carcinoma. Before TCR sequencing, CD4+ T cells and CD8+ T cells were sorted from peripheral blood as separate populations.

With regard to this clone: The clone's antigen remains unknown. Base qualities are not at hand, and no much larger clone is one base apart.

The paper's findings and limits, for the study overall: At doses of 0.1 to 3.0 mg/kg, clonal expansion of both CD4+ and CD8+ blood T cells was observed from baseline to week 6. Low levels of normalized T-cell clonal expansion were also seen in some nonresponding patients. The antigen specificity of the clonally expanded peripheral T cells was not determined. Partial responders in the 0.1-3.0 mg/kg groups had among the lowest normalized peripheral clonal expansion, especially among CD8+ T cells. After ivuxolimab, expanded clones were on average more numerous among CD8+ T cells than among CD4+ T cells.

The germline V gene (reference sequence) gives CDR1 as LNHDA and CDR2 as SQIVND. V is reduced by 1 base and J by 5 bases, leaving a spacing of 9 bases between them. The CDR3 contains 14 residues, cysteine and phenylalanine counted. The read is trimmed to its CDR3 DNA, 42 bases read in frame from base 1. Recombination linked TRBV19 to TRBJ2-1; no confident D gene assignment can be made. The clonotype originates from an adult with an advanced solid tumor such as melanoma, head and neck, liver or kidney cancer. The material was CD4+ or CD8+ T cells sorted from blood, obtained in a trial of the OX40 agonist ivuxolimab. CDR3 region: CASSIGNWNNEQFF. In nucleotide form, the sequence is TGTGCCAGTAGTATAGGTAATTGGAACAATGAGCAGTTCTTC.